The following is a T cell receptor (beta chain) sequence with its context. The antigen is not known. This record belongs to a study of cytomegalovirus exposure and HLA in healthy donors. Overall study findings and caveats: Many donors shared some public TCRs, even though most TCR sequences were rare. Data from an earlier analysis indicated that most TCR beta V segments were productive either about 90% or about 30% of the time. In a later analysis, DRB1 alleles had the most associated TCRs; HLA-C alleles the fewest. As was reported, the classifier diagnosed cytomegalovirus status with high specificity and sensitivity.

The primer mix had 60 Vbeta and 13 Jbeta primers. TCRdb keeps only in-frame clones here, not all; method: immunoSEQ multiplex PCR. Here the sample spans around 72,000 clones, around 64% being singletons. Germline assignment: CDR1 KGHSH and CDR2 LQKENI. V dropped 3 bases and J dropped 8 bases, with 13 bases sitting between them. This CDR3 has 13 residues. This TCR came from a man in his forties in good health and CMV-seropositive. This rearrangement joins TRBV18 to TRBJ1-1; D is perhaps TRBD1 (6 bases). Material for sequencing was PBMCs. The CDR3 sequence: CASSPHLTGEAFF. The CDR3 DNA reads TGTGCCAGCTCACCCCACCTAACAGGGGAAGCTTTCTTT.